One T cell receptor beta chain is described in this entry. The data stem from a study of blood T cell repertoires in COVID-19. In the authors' workflow: Scientists estimated how many nucleated cells there were by amplifying reference gene primers. Sequencing used immunoSEQ multiplex PCR; TCRdb keeps in-frame clones, though not all of them. V and J calls and clone size are those listed in that table; D and trimming were worked out from the DNA. This table has 200,000 to 250,000 clones, around 85% appearing once. Sequencing input: peripheral blood. The TCR sequence derives from a man in his sixties with acute or convalescent COVID-19.

As DNA, the CDR3 is TGCGCCAGCAGCCAAGCAGGACAGCACAATCAGCCCCAGCATTTT. Translated: CASSQAGQHNQPQHF. This chain joins TRBV4-1 and TRBJ1-5, with D maybe TRBD1 (6 bases). In germline, CDR1 is MGHRA, CDR2 YSYEKL. The CDR3 spans 15 residues. Trimming took off 1 base at V and 3 bases at J, with 10 bases between the two ends.